One and the same sample provided the 18 T cell receptor beta chains below, sequenced in a study of a mutant IDH1 vaccine in newly diagnosed glioma. The antigens for these receptors are not known. Profiled with immunoSEQ multiplex PCR; TCRdb holds only in-frame clones, not every one. The sample has 45,000 to 55,000 clones, roughly 80% seen once. Time point here: week 35, safety follow-up. A single vaccine dose contained 300 ug of mutant IDH1 20-mer peptide, and topical imiquimod was used with it. This sample comprised PBMCs, obtained from a glioma patient whose treatment included an IDH1 peptide vaccine. The receptors here all came from a man aged 40-50 years with glioma.

The DNA for the CDR3 is TGTGCCAGCAGTTTTGAGGGTTACACTGAAGCTTTCTTT. It is translated as CASSFEGYTEAFF. The chain is built from TRBV27 and TRBJ1-1; D ambiguous. This CDR3 has 13 residues. Germline loops: CDR1 MNHEY, CDR2 SMNVEV (reference sequence). V was trimmed by 3 bases and J by 3 bases, leaving 8 bases between them.

V gene TRBV6-6 combines with J gene TRBJ2-5, with D perhaps matching TRBD2 (7 bases). The V end was cut by 7 bases, the J end by 3 bases, with 21 bases between. CDR1 is MNHNY, CDR2 SVGAGI, per germline (reference sequence). The CDR3 spans 16 residues. The CDR3 sequence is CASIQRGGPSEETQYF. The CDR3 region has the DNA TGTGCCAGCATCCAAAGGGGGGGGCCCTCTGAAGAGACCCAGTACTTC.

This clone was detected only once. For the CDR3, the DNA is TGTGCCAGTAGTCCGGGACAAGCCTACGAGCAGTACTTC. Translating gives CASSPGQAYEQYF. This rearrangement joins TRBV19 to TRBJ2-7; D is perhaps TRBD1 (6 bases). Trimming left V 5 bases short and J 2 bases short, with 10 bases between. Germline CDR1 and CDR2: LNHDA and SQIVND (reference sequence). CDR3 length: 13 amino acids.

As regards this clone: A junction boundary mismatches the germline segment, possibly from a read error. The chain recombines TRBV6-6 with TRBJ2-4; tentatively, D is TRBD1 (6 bases). Germline V gives CDR1 MNHNY, CDR2 SVGAGI (reference sequence). The CDR3 covers 14 residues. This CDR3 reads CASRKGEGRNIQYF. CDR3 in DNA: TGTGCCAGCAGGAAGGGGGAAGGTAGAAACATTCAATACTTC.

This clone was seen just once. V usage is TRBV5-4 and J usage is TRBJ2-1, with 14 bases fitting TRBD2. Germline CDR1 SGHNT, CDR2 YYREEE (reference sequence). The CDR3 covers 17 residues. Trimming cost V 0 bases and J 6 bases; bases outside gene matches: 5. This CDR3 reads CASSLGLAGGPGNEQFF. The CDR3 DNA is TGTGCCAGCAGCTTGGGACTAGCGGGGGGGCCAGGCAATGAGCAGTTCTTC.

The chain combines TRBV4-1 with TRBJ1-4; D gene unclear. The V end lost 1 base, the J end lost 3 bases, and 9 bases lay between the germline ends. Germline CDR1 MGHRA, CDR2 YSYEKL. This CDR3 spans 15 amino acids. CDR3 DNA sequence: TGCGCCAGCAGCCAAGGAAGCAACGCTAATGAAAAACTGTTTTTT. It is translated as CASSQGSNANEKLFF.

The chain recombines TRBV7-2 with TRBJ1-5; D remains ambiguous. V was shortened by 0 bases and J by 5 bases, with 8 bases between the two germline ends. Per germline, CDR1 SGHTA and CDR2 FQGNSA. The CDR3 length is 14 residues. CDR3 region: CASSLAGTDQPQHF. The CDR3 DNA reads as TGTGCCAGCAGCTTAGCCGGCACTGATCAGCCCCAGCATTTT.

The J gene is TRBJ1-2, the V gene TRBV9, with 8 bases that match TRBD1. The CDR3 is 14 amino acids. V shed 1 base, J shed 8 bases, and the junction held 7 bases outside the gene matches. The germline gives CDR1 SGDLS, CDR2 YYNGEE. CDR3 protein: CASSVSGDRGGYTF. For the CDR3, the DNA is TGTGCCAGCAGCGTATCTGGCGACAGGGGCGGCTACACCTTC.

The gene calls are TRBV19 and TRBJ2-3; D unresolved. V lost 2 bases and J lost 0, with 6 bases in between. The CDR3 runs to 14 residues. Germline CDR1 LNHDA, CDR2 SQIVND (reference sequence). As DNA, the CDR3 is TGTGCCAGTAGTATACGGTCTAGCACAGATACGCAGTATTTT. This codes for CASSIRSSTDTQYF.

CDR3 nucleotides: TGTGCTAGTGGTTTTGGCACTGAAGCTTTCTTT. Translation gives CASGFGTEAFF. The chain recombines TRBV12-5 with TRBJ1-1; D unresolved. Germline values: CDR1 LGHNT, CDR2 FRNRAP. CDR3 length: 11 residues. The germline V and J ends were trimmed by 3 bases and 4 bases, with 3 bases remaining between them.

The chain is built from TRBV9 and TRBJ1-6, with D perhaps matching TRBD1 (6 bases). The V end lost 0 bases, the J end lost 13 bases, and 11 bases lay between the germline ends. The CDR3 length is 13 residues. From germline, CDR1 is SGDLS and CDR2 YYNGEE. CDR3: CASSVVTGRPLHF. For the CDR3, the DNA is TGTGCCAGCAGCGTAGTAACAGGGAGGCCCCTCCACTTT.

The chain links TRBV5-1 to TRBJ2-6; D is undetermined. The germline V gene encodes CDR1 SGHRS and CDR2 YFSETQ. The CDR3 loop spans 15 amino acids. Trimming stripped 4 bases from V and 0 bases from J, with 8 bases between. Here the CDR3 DNA reads TGCGCCAGCAGCCCGGACCACTCTGGGGCCAACGTCCTGACTTTC. Translation gives CASSPDHSGANVLTF.

This clone has a handful of counts. The chain recombines TRBV9 with TRBJ2-7; TRBD2 might be the D (5 bases). Germline V gives CDR1 SGDLS, CDR2 YYNGEE. V was pared by 2 bases and J by 0 bases, with 12 bases between. This CDR3 contains 15 residues. The CDR3 nucleotides are TGTGCCAGCAGCGTCGGAGGTGCTACCTCCTACGAGCAGTACTTC. Translating gives CASSVGGATSYEQYF. The variable domain in full, completed from reference TRBV9 and TRBJ2-7, reads DSGVTQTPKHLITATGQRVTLRCSPRSGDLSVYWYQQSLDQGLQFLIQYYNGEERAKGNILERFSAQQFPDLHSELNLSSLELGDSALYFCASSVGGATSYEQYFGPGTRLTVT.

V usage is TRBV7-7 and J usage is TRBJ2-5, with 13 nucleotides matching TRBD2. After removal of 5 bases from V and 6 bases from J, the junction contained 6 bases not matched to a gene. Germline assignment: CDR1 SSHAT and CDR2 FNYEAQ (reference sequence). This CDR3 comprises 15 residues. The chain's CDR3 is CASSDGTSGVQTQYF. The CDR3 DNA follows: TGTGCCAGCAGCGATGGGACTAGCGGGGTGCAGACCCAGTACTTC.

The chain uses TRBV6-6 and TRBJ1-4; tentative D call: TRBD1 (6 bases). Trimming took off 4 bases at V and 6 bases at J, with 12 bases between the two ends. CDR3 length: 14 residues. Germline-derived CDR1 and CDR2 are MNHNY and SVGAGI (reference sequence). DNA for the CDR3: TGTGCCAGCAGTTTTGGAGGGGGACATGAAAAACTGTTTTTT. Its protein product is CASSFGGGHEKLFF.

V and J are TRBV4-2 and TRBJ2-5; a possible D gene is TRBD2 (6 bases). V was cut by 1 base and J by 5 bases, with 14 bases left in between. Germline V gene lookup returns CDR1 LGHNA and CDR2 YNFKEQ. CDR3 size: 15 residues. CDR3 residues: CASSQGEGGGETQYF. Here the CDR3 DNA reads TGTGCCAGCAGCCAAGGAGAAGGCGGAGGGGAGACCCAGTACTTC.

The CDR3 loop reads CATSRERTNNSPLHF. The CDR3 DNA reads TGTGCCACCAGCAGAGAAAGGACAAATAATTCACCCCTCCACTTT. This chain uses TRBV15 with TRBJ1-6; tentative D call: TRBD1 (5 bases). Trimming cost V 0 bases and J 5 bases, with 8 bases left between them. This CDR3 has 15 residues. Germline lookup yields CDR1 LNHNV and CDR2 YYDKDF (reference sequence).

This chain links TRBV19 with TRBJ1-6; no definite D call. The CDR3 runs to 13 residues. The germline V gene encodes CDR1 LNHDA and CDR2 SQIVND (reference sequence). Trimming took off 5 bases at V and 7 bases at J, with 9 bases between the two ends. The CDR3 nucleotides read TGTGCCAGTAGTTTCGCCATCAATTCACCCCTCCACTTT. The encoded protein is CASSFAINSPLHF.